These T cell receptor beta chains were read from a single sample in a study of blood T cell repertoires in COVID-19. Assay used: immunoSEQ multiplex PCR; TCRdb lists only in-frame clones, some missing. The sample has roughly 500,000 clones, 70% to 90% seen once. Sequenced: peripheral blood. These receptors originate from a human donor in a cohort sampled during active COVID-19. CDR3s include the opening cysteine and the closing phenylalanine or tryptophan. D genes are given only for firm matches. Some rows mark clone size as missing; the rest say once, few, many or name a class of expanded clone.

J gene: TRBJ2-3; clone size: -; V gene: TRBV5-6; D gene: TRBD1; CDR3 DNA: TGTGCCAGCAGCGAGGCCTGGACAGGGGCAGATACGCAGTATTTT; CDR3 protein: CASSEAWTGADTQYF
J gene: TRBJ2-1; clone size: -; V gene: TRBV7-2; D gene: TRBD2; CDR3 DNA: TGTGCCAGCAGTCGACCGGGACTAGCGGCCAATGAGCAGTTCTTC; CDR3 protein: CASSRPGLAANEQFF
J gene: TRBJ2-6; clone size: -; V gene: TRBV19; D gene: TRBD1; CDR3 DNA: TGTGCCAGTACAGGGGGCGTTTCTAACTCTGGGGCCAACGTCCTGACTTTC; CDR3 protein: CASTGGVSNSGANVLTF
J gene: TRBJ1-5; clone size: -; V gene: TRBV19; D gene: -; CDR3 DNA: TGTGCCAGTAGTATAATAACAGGATATAGCAATCAGCCCCAGCATTTT; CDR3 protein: CASSIITGYSNQPQHF
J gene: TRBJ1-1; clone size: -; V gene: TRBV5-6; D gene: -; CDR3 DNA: TGTGCCAGCAGCTTGGCTCGGAACACTGAAGCTTTCTTT; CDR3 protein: CASSLARNTEAFF
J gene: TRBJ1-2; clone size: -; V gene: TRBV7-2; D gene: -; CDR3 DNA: TGTGCCAGCAGCCTAGCCTCCAGTAACTATGGCTACACCTTC; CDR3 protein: CASSLASSNYGYTF
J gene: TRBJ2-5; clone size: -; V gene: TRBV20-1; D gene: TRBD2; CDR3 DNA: TGCAGTGCTAGTTTTAGCGGGAGGATGGAAGAGACCCAGTACTTC; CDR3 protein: CSASFSGRMEETQYF
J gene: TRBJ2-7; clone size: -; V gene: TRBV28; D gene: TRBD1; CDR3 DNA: TGTGCCAGCAGTTTATTCCAGGGGGCCTACGAGCAGTACTTC; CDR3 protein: CASSLFQGAYEQYF
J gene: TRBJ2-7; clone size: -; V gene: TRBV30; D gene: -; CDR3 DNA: TGTGCCTGGGGGGGGAAGGGGCCAGCTCCCTACGAGCAGTACTTC; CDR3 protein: CAWGGKGPAPYEQYF
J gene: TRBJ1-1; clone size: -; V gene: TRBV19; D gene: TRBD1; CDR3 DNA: TGTGCCAGTAGTATAACAGGGGTACGGAGGACTGAAGCTTTCTTT; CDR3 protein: CASSITGVRRTEAFF
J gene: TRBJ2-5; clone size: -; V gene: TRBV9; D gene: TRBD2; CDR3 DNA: TGTGCCAGCAGCGTAGAGGACAGGGACACTAGCGGGGCCCAAGAGACCCAGTACTTC; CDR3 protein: CASSVEDRDTSGAQETQYF
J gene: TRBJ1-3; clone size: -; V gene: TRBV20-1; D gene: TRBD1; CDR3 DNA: TGCAGGGCTGACAGGGACAGCACCATATATTTT; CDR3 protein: CRADRDSTIYF
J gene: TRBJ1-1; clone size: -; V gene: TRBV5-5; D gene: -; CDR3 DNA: TGTGCCAGCAGCCAAAGTACTGGGCGAGTGAACACTGAAGCTTTCTTT; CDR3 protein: CASSQSTGRVNTEAFF
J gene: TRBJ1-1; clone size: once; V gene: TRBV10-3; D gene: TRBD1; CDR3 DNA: TGTGCCATCAGCGATGGACAGGGAAACACTGAAGCTTTCTTT; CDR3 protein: CAISDGQGNTEAFF
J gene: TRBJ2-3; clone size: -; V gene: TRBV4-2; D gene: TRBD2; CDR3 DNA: TGTGCCAGCAGCCATTGGACTAGCGGGAGGAACACAGATACGCAGTATTTT; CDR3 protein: CASSHWTSGRNTDTQYF
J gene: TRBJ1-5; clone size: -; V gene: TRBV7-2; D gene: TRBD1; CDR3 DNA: TGTGCCAGCAGCTTAGGACAGGGAGATAATCAGCCCCAGCATTTT; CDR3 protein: CASSLGQGDNQPQHF
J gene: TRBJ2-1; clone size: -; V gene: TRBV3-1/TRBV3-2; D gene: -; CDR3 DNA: TGTGCCAGCAGCCAATTTTATCCTAGCCACAATGAGCAGTTCTTC; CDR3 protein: CASSQFYPSHNEQFF
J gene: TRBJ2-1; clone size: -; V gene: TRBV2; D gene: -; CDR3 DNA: TGTGCCAGCAAGAGTTACAATGAGCAGTTCTTC; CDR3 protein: CASKSYNEQFF
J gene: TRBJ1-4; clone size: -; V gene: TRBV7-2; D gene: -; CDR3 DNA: TGTGCCAGCAGCTTATCGACACCATTTAAACTGTTTTTT; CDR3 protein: CASSLSTPFKLFF
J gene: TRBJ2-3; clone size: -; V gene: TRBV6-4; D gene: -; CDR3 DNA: TGTGCCAGCAGCCCGACAGGACTGGTCGATACGCAGTATTTT; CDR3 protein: CASSPTGLVDTQYF
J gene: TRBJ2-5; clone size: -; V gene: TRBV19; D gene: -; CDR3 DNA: TGTGCCAGTAGTATAGGAGGGGACAATATTCGAGGTGCCCAGTACTTC; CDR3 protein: CASSIGGDNIRGAQYF
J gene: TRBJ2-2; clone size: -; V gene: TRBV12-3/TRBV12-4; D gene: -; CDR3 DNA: TGTGCCAGCAGTCTGACGGGCACCGGGGAGCTGTTTTTT; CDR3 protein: CASSLTGTGELFF
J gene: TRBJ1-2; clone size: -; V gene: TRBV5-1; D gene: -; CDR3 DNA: TGCGCCAGCAGCGAGGGAACAGGGACCCATCGTCTTAAAGAGGGCTACACCTTC; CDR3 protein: CASSEGTGTHRLKEGYTF
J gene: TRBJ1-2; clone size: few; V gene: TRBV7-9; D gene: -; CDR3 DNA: TGTGCCAGCAGCCTAGACGGGGCCGGGACTCTTACCGATGGCTACACCTTC; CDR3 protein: CASSLDGAGTLTDGYTF
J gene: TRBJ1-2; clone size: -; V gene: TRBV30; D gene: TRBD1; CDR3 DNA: TGTGCCTGGAACCGACAGGGCGTCTGGGATGGCTACACCTTC; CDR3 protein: CAWNRQGVWDGYTF
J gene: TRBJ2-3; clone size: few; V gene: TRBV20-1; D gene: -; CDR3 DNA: TGCAGTGCTAGTGTGTCTAGCGTTAAAGATACGCAGTATTTT; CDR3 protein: CSASVSSVKDTQYF
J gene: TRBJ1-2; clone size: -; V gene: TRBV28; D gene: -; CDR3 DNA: TGTGCCAGCATGGCCGCTAACTATGGCTACACCTTC; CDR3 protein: CASMAANYGYTF
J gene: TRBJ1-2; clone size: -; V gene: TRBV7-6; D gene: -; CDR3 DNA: TGTGCCAGCAGTTCTACTGCTGGGGGCGGTGGCTACACCTTC; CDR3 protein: CASSSTAGGGGYTF
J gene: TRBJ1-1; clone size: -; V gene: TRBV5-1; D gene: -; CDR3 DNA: TGCGCCAGCAGCTTGATCGGGAGGGGGGACACTGAAGCTTTCTTT; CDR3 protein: CASSLIGRGDTEAFF
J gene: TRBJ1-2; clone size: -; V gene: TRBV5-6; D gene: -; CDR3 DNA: TGTGCCAGCAGCTTAGGACAGTCGGGAGGCTACACCTTC; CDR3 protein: CASSLGQSGGYTF
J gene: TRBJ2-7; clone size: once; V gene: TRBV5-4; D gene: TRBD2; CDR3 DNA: TGTGCCAGCAGCTCAGGGACTAGCGGGGCGACTCCCTACGAGCAGTACTTC; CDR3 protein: CASSSGTSGATPYEQYF
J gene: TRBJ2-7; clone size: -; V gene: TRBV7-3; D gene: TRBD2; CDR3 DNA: TGTGCCAGCAGCTTAATTCAAGCGGGAGCATCCGAGCAGTACTTC; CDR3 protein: CASSLIQAGASEQYF
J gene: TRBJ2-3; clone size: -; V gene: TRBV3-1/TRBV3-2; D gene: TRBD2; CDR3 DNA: TGTGCCAGCAGCCAAGGGGGACTAGCGGGAGATCCGCAGTATTTT; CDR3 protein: CASSQGGLAGDPQYF
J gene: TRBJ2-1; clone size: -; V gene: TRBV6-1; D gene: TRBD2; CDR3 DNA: TGTGCCAGCAGTGATTCCAGACCTAGCGGGCGCCACAATGAGCAGTTCTTC; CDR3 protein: CASSDSRPSGRHNEQFF
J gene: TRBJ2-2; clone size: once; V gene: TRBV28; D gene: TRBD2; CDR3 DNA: TGTGCCAGCAGTCTTTTAGGACTAGCGGGAGGGCCCGGGGAGCTGTTTTTT; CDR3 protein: CASSLLGLAGGPGELFF